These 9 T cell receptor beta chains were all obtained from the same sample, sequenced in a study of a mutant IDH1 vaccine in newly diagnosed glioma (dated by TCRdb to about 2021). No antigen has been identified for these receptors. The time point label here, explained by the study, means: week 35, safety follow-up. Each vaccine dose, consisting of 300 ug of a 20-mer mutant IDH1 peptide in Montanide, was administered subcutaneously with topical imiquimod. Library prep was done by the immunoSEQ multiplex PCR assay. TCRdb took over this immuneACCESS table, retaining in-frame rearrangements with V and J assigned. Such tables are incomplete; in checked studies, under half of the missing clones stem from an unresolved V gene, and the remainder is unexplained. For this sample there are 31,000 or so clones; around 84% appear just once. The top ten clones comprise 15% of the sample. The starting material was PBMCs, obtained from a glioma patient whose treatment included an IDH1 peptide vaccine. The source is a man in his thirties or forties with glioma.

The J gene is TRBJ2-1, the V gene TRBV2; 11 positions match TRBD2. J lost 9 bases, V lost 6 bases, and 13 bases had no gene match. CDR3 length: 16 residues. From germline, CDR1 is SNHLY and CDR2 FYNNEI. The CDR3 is CASRPGASGRRGEQFF. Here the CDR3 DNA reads TGTGCCAGCAGGCCCGGGGCTAGCGGGAGGAGAGGTGAGCAGTTCTTC.

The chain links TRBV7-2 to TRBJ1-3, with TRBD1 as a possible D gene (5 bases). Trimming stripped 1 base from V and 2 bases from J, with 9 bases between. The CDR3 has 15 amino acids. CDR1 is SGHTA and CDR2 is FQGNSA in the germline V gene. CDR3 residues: CASSLESGPGNTIYF. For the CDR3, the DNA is TGTGCCAGCAGCTTAGAGTCAGGGCCTGGAAACACCATATATTTT.

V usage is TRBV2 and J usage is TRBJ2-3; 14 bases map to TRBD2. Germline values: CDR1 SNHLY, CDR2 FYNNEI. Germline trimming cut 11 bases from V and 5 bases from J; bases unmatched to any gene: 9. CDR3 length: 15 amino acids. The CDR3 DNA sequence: TGTGCCGGGTCTATGGGGACTAGCGGGGGAGATACGCAGTATTTT. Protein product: CAGSMGTSGGDTQYF.

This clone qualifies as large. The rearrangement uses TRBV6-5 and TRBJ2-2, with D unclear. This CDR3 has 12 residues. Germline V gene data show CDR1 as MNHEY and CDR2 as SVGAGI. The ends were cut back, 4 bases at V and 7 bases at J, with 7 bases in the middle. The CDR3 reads CASSFSNGELFF. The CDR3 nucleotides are TGTGCCAGCAGTTTCAGTAACGGGGAGCTGTTTTTT.

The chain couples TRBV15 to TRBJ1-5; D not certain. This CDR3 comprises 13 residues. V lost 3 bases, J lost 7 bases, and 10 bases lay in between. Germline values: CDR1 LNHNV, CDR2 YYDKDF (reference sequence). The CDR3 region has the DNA TGTGCCACCAGCAGCCGCCAACGACAGCCCCAGCATTTT. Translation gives CATSSRQRQPQHF.

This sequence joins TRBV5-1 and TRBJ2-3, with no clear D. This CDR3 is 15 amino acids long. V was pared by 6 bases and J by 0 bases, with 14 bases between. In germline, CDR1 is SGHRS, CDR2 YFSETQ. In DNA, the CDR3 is TGCGCCAGCAACCAACTTCGTCCTAGCACAGATACGCAGTATTTT. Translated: CASNQLRPSTDTQYF.

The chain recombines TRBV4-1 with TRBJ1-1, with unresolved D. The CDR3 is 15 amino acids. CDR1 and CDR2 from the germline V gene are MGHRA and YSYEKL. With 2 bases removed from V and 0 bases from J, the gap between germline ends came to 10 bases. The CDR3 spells CASSQPQRMNTEAFF. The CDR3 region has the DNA TGCGCCAGCAGCCAACCACAGAGGATGAACACTGAAGCTTTCTTT.

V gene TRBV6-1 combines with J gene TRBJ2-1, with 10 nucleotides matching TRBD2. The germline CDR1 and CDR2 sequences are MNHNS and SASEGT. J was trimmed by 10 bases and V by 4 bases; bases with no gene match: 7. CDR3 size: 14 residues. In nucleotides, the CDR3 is TGTGCCAGCAGTGCAGCGGGAGGGCCAGGGGAGCAGTTCTTC. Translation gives CASSAAGGPGEQFF.

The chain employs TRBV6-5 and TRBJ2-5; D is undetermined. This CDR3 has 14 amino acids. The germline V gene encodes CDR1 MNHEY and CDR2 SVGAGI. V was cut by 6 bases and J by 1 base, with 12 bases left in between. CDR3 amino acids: CASSPGQRQETQYF. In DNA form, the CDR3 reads TGTGCCAGCAGCCCCGGGCAGCGCCAAGAGACCCAGTACTTC.